This T cell receptor beta chain appears in the sequencing data of a study of blood T cell repertoires in COVID-19. Whole-study context: Samples representing acute and convalescent COVID-19 were sourced from the United States, Italy and Spain. The cDNA or gDNA used as material had been derived from T cells, B-cell-depleted T cells, or PBMCs.

CDR1 is MNHGY, CDR2 SAAAGT, per germline. The CDR3 totals 21 residues. Trimming removed 0 bases from V and 0 bases from J; junction bases left unmatched: 16. Per the original data handling: Reference gene primer amplification yielded estimated nucleated cell counts. The assay was immunoSEQ multiplex PCR, and TCRdb's table has in-frame clones only and misses some. That table is the source of V, J and clone size, and D and trimming were worked out from the DNA. The table records tens of thousands of clones, roughly nine tenths of them present only once. The V gene is TRBV6-8, the J gene TRBJ2-1; 8 bases agree with TRBD2. The origin of this receptor is a woman aged 45-59 years with active or convalescent COVID-19. Sample: peripheral blood. CDR3 in DNA: TGTGCCAGCAGTTACTCGAGAAGGGCGGGAGCGGGGGCCATCTCCTACAATGAGCAGTTCTTC. Protein sequence: CASSYSRRAGAGAISYNEQFF.